A single sample is the source of the 24 T cell receptor beta chains below, sequenced in a study of blood T cell repertoires in COVID-19. The repertoire was sequenced with immunoSEQ multiplex PCR; TCRdb's copy has only in-frame clones and lacks some. The profile shows roughly 250,000 clones, approximately 90% of them singletons. Sequencing used peripheral blood. The receptors stem from a woman between 35 and 50 years old with acute or convalescent COVID-19.

The CDR3 here is CASSLYGLSSSLHF. The CDR3, as DNA: TGTGCCAGCAGCTTATATGGGCTGTCATCATCCCTCCACTTT. The chain joins TRBV11-2 to TRBJ1-6, with D unresolved. The germline gives CDR1 SGHAT, CDR2 FQNNGV. V was cut by 2 bases and J by 14 bases, with 16 bases left in between. This CDR3 spans 14 amino acids.

The rearrangement uses TRBV20-1 and TRBJ1-1; D remains ambiguous. The CDR3 extends over 13 amino acids. Germline V gene sequence: CDR1 DFQATT, CDR2 SNEGSKA (reference sequence). V gave up 3 bases and J gave up 6 bases, with 14 bases separating them. The CDR3 is CSASGGWPAEAFF. The CDR3 DNA sequence: TGCAGTGCTAGTGGAGGGTGGCCGGCTGAAGCTTTCTTT.

The gene calls are TRBV6-6 and TRBJ2-3, with TRBD2 matching 12 bases. The germline V gene has CDR1 MNHNY and CDR2 SVGAGI (reference sequence). The CDR3 is 18 amino acids. J gave up 0 bases and V 5 bases, and 9 bases lay outside the gene matches. The CDR3 DNA follows: TGTGCCAGCAGTCGCCAGAGGACTAGCGGGGCAAGCACAGATACGCAGTATTTT. Translated: CASSRQRTSGASTDTQYF.

The J gene is TRBJ1-1, the V gene TRBV6-5; D possibly corresponds to TRBD1 (6 bases). The V and J ends lost 5 bases and 1 base respectively, with 11 bases between them. The CDR3 runs 14 residues. Germline CDR1 MNHEY, CDR2 SVGAGI. CDR3 in DNA: TGTGCCAGCAGTCCAGGGGTGCCGAACACTGAAGCTTTCTTT. Translated: CASSPGVPNTEAFF.

This chain joins TRBV14 and TRBJ1-2, with 8 bases lining up with TRBD1. The CDR3 is 15 amino acids. Germline V lookup: CDR1 SGHDN, CDR2 FVKESK. J lost 5 bases, V lost 5 bases, and 10 bases had no gene match. The CDR3, as DNA: TGTGCCAGCAGCACCGACTCACAGGGGGTTTATGGCTACACCTTC. Translating gives CASSTDSQGVYGYTF.

The rearrangement uses TRBV2 and TRBJ1-6, with D tentatively TRBD1 (6 bases). CDR3 size: 13 residues. The V end was cut by 3 bases, the J end by 10 bases, with 10 bases between. CDR1 is SNHLY, CDR2 FYNNEI, per germline. The CDR3 reads CASSETGPSPLHF. As DNA, the CDR3 is TGTGCCAGCAGTGAGACAGGCCCGTCACCCCTCCACTTT.

The chain recombines TRBV9 with TRBJ1-1; D is unclear. CDR1 is SGDLS, CDR2 YYNGEE, per germline. The CDR3 loop spans 15 amino acids. Trimming shortened V by 4 bases and J by 6 bases, and 19 bases separated the two germline ends. As DNA, the CDR3 is TGTGCCAGCAGCCCGAGACGGGGTATACACCCTGAAGCTTTCTTT. Its protein product is CASSPRRGIHPEAFF.

The chain carries TRBV24-1 and TRBJ1-6; D not certain. The CDR3 is made up of 16 amino acids. V lost 3 bases and J 0 bases, leaving 8 bases between the germline ends. Germline loops: CDR1 KGHDR, CDR2 SFDVKD. The CDR3 nucleotides read TGTGCCACCAGTGATAGACGGAGCTCCTATAATTCACCCCTCCACTTT. The encoded protein is CATSDRRSSYNSPLHF.

J is TRBJ2-7 and V is TRBV5-6; TRBD1 matches 10 bases. The germline gives CDR1 SGHDT, CDR2 YYEEEE. Trimming cost V 2 bases and J 7 bases; bases outside gene matches: 9. The CDR3 has 15 residues. The CDR3 bases are TGTGCCAGCAGCTTTGGGACAGGGGTCCCCCCGGAGCAGTACGTC. Its protein product is CASSFGTGVPPEQYV.

CDR3 sequence reads: CASSEQGFGYGYTF. The CDR3 DNA sequence: TGTGCCAGCAGTGAACAGGGGTTTGGTTATGGCTACACCTTC. The chain recombines TRBV6-1 with TRBJ1-2, with a tentative D call TRBD1 (6 bases). The CDR3 length is 14 residues. Trimming took off 2 bases at V and 5 bases at J, with 12 bases between the two ends. Germline V gives CDR1 MNHNS, CDR2 SASEGT.

The chain employs TRBV19 and TRBJ1-1, with D possibly being TRBD1 (5 bases). Germline CDR1 is LNHDA and CDR2 is SQIVND (reference sequence). V was shortened by 5 bases and J by 3 bases, with 10 bases between the two germline ends. The length of the CDR3 is 13 residues. The CDR3 DNA is TGTGCCAGTAGTGACCAGGGTGACACTGAAGCTTTCTTT. Its translation is CASSDQGDTEAFF.

The chain uses TRBV15 and TRBJ1-4, with a weak D call TRBD1 (5 bases). Germline V gene lookup returns CDR1 LNHNV and CDR2 YYDKDF (reference sequence). The CDR3 is 16 amino acids. Trimming took 0 bases from V and 6 from J, leaving 14 bases between them. CDR3 nucleotides: TGTGCCACCAGCAGAGATACGGCGGGGGAGGATGAAAAACTGTTTTTT. This encodes CATSRDTAGEDEKLFF.

In DNA form, the CDR3 reads TGTGCCTGGAGTGTTTCGGGTTCCCACCTAGCTTTCTTT. Its translation: CAWSVSGSHLAFF. This sequence joins TRBV30 and TRBJ1-1; D is undetermined. V was shortened by 0 bases and J by 10 bases, with 15 bases between the two germline ends. The CDR3 spans 13 residues. Germline values: CDR1 GTSNPN, CDR2 SVGIG (reference sequence).

The chain combines TRBV6-5 with TRBJ1-2; 7 nucleotides align to TRBD1. With V trimmed by 6 bases and J by 4 bases, 8 bases remained unmatched. This CDR3 has 14 residues. Germline CDR1 MNHEY, CDR2 SVGAGI. The CDR3 nucleotides are TGTGCCAGCAGGACCGGACAGGCAGGCTATGGCTACACCTTC. Protein: CASRTGQAGYGYTF.

Only one count was recorded for this clone. The V and J genes are TRBV19 and TRBJ1-1; D gene unclear. Trimming took 5 bases from V and 2 from J, leaving 12 bases between them. The germline gives CDR1 LNHDA, CDR2 SQIVND (reference sequence). There are 14 residues in the CDR3. The CDR3 reads CASSSLPSNTEAFF. The CDR3 DNA reads as TGTGCCAGTAGTTCCCTCCCGAGTAACACTGAAGCTTTCTTT.

The chain uses TRBV30 and TRBJ1-6; D not certain. From germline, CDR1 is GTSNPN and CDR2 SVGIG (reference sequence). The V end lost 5 bases, the J end lost 8 bases, and 13 bases lay between the germline ends. This CDR3 spans 13 amino acids. The CDR3 nucleotides read TGTGCCTGGCAGAGGAGTCGAGATTCACCCCTCCACTTT. Its protein product is CAWQRSRDSPLHF.

As DNA, the CDR3 is TGTGCCAGCAGGCGAACGGGGAACACCGGGGAGCTGTTTTTT. Its protein product is CASRRTGNTGELFF. V and J are TRBV6-5 and TRBJ2-2, with D unclear. V shed 6 bases and J shed 1 base, with 9 bases lying between them. The CDR3 runs 14 residues. The germline CDR1 and CDR2 sequences are MNHEY and SVGAGI.

V usage is TRBV4-1 and J usage is TRBJ2-5, with a possible D match to TRBD2 (7 bases). Germline loops: CDR1 MGHRA, CDR2 YSYEKL. Trimming took off 1 base at V and 4 bases at J, with 10 bases between the two ends. The length of the CDR3 is 14 residues. The CDR3, as DNA: TGCGCCAGCAGCCAAGGGGGAGGGGGAGAGACCCAGTACTTC. Its translation is CASSQGGGGETQYF.

The V gene is TRBV5-5, the J gene TRBJ1-1; D might be TRBD1 (6 bases). With 4 bases removed from V and 1 base from J, the gap between germline ends came to 14 bases. The germline V gene has CDR1 SGHKS and CDR2 YYEKEE (reference sequence). This CDR3 region has 15 residues. The CDR3 DNA reads TGTGCCAGCAGCGTAAACAGGGTTACGAACACTGAAGCTTTCTTT. This encodes CASSVNRVTNTEAFF.

The CDR3 reads CASSLERGWAKNIQYF. The CDR3 nucleotides read TGTGCCAGCAGCTTGGAACGGGGTTGGGCCAAAAACATTCAGTACTTC. The genes are TRBV5-4 and TRBJ2-4; TRBD2 is a possible D gene (5 bases). The CDR3 extends over 16 amino acids. V was trimmed by 0 bases and J by 1 base, leaving 11 bases between them. Germline loops: CDR1 SGHNT, CDR2 YYREEE (reference sequence).

The genes are TRBV10-3 and TRBJ1-5; D perhaps matches TRBD1 (6 bases). There are 13 residues in the CDR3. Between the trimmed V and J ends, which lost 6 bases and 0 bases, there was a span of 6 bases. CDR1 ENHRY and CDR2 SYGVKD come from the germline V gene. The DNA of the CDR3 is TGTGCCATCAGCAGGGGTAGCAATCAGCCCCAGCATTTT. It codes for CAISRGSNQPQHF.

This chain connects TRBV5-1 to TRBJ1-1; 10 bases map to TRBD1. Losses at the gene ends were 8 bases for V and 4 bases for J; bases not matched to a gene: 8. Germline lookup yields CDR1 SGHRS and CDR2 YFSETQ. The CDR3 spans 14 residues. CDR3 sequence reads: CASGTGEETTEAFF. DNA of the CDR3: TGCGCCAGTGGGACAGGGGAAGAAACCACTGAAGCTTTCTTT.

V gene TRBV6-1 combines with J gene TRBJ2-2; D is perhaps TRBD1 (6 bases). V lost 2 bases and J lost 0, with 10 bases in between. Per germline, CDR1 MNHNS and CDR2 SASEGT. The CDR3 is made up of 16 amino acids. The CDR3 DNA sequence: TGTGCCAGCAGTGAAACTGGGACACCGAACACCGGGGAGCTGTTTTTT. Translating it yields CASSETGTPNTGELFF.

The chain carries TRBV12-3 or TRBV12-4 and TRBJ2-3; TRBD2 might be the D (6 bases). V dropped 4 bases and J dropped 7 bases, with 9 bases sitting between them. This CDR3 has 12 amino acids. The CDR3 loop is CASSSAGNTQYF. The CDR3 bases are TGTGCCAGCAGTTCAGCGGGCAATACGCAGTATTTT.